Sequencing of this TCR beta chain was carried out in a study of graft-versus-host responses after intestinal transplantation. Study details: Multivisceral, liver-intestinal, or isolated intestinal transplants were given to recipients.

Comment on this clone: What it binds is unknown.

Clones were sequenced by immunoSEQ multiplex PCR, and TCRdb holds only the in-frame ones, with some missing. Counted here are about 92,000 clones, roughly four fifths occurring once; the ten biggest clones make up approximately 18%. V dropped 3 bases and J dropped 9 bases, with 24 bases sitting between them. Germline V CDR1 and CDR2: KGHSH, LQKENI. This CDR3 has 17 residues. The study's findings and limits: GvH clones turned up in recipient marrow; some had shown up first in ileum or blood. Circulating GvH clone levels at their peak were associated with HvG declines (early post-transplant).

The sample was unstimulated CD8+ T cells sorted from spleen or lymph node cells, taken before intestinal transplant. The genes are TRBV18 and TRBJ2-1; possible D gene TRBD2, 6 bases. The source of this sequence is a human donor who received an intestinal transplant. Written as DNA, the CDR3 is TGTGCCAGCTCACCGCTCCCGGGACTCCGAGTGAACGGTGAGCAGTTCTTC. It translates to CASSPLPGLRVNGEQFF.